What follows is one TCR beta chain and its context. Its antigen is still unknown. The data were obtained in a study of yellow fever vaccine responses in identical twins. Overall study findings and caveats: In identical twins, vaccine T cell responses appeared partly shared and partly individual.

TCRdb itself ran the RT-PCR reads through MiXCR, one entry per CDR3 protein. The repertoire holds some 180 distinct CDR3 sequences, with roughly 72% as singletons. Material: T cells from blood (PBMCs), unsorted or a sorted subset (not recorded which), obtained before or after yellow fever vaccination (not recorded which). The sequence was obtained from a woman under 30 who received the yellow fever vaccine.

The CDR3, as DNA: TGTGCCAGCAGTTACACGGGACAGAATTCACCCCTCCACTTT. This translates into CASSYTGQNSPLHF. The chain couples TRBV6-5 to TRBJ1-6; TRBD1 matches 7 bases. The CDR3 covers 14 residues. With 2 bases clipped from V and 7 bases from J, the junction kept 2 bases outside the gene matches. Germline values: CDR1 MNHEY, CDR2 SVGAGI.